This T cell receptor beta chain originates from a study of shared clonotypes between healthy human individuals. Study overall: Three CD4 naive, three CD4 memory, two CD8 naive and one CD8 memory plate were used per donor.

The CDR3 has 16 residues. CDR1 and CDR2 from the germline V gene are SGHVS and FNYEAQ. V trimming: 2 bases; J trimming: 5 bases; junction bases outside the gene matches: 9. Measured with immunoSEQ multiplex PCR; TCRdb has only the in-frame clones, and not every one. Of roughly 1,000,000 clones in the sample, around 82% were seen once. Sequencing was carried out using memory CD4+ T cells from PBMCs. The subset: CD45RA-negative fraction. The genes are TRBV7-6 and TRBJ2-1; TRBD1 aligns across 7 bases. The receptor was isolated from a man aged 18 to 30 in good health. Some clones in this sample may be carry-over from other donors' samples. DNA for the CDR3: TGTGCCAGCAGCTTATATATTGGGACAGTGAACAATGAGCAGTTCTTC. Protein: CASSLYIGTVNNEQFF.